Below, 8 T cell receptor beta chains from the same sample are listed, as sequenced in a study of T cells expressing NK-cell markers. For each CDR3 protein, TCRdb gives one entry from its re-call of the 5' RACE reads, without DNA. The listing records 350,000 to 450,000 distinct CDR3 sequences. The sample taken for sequencing was blood T cells: a sorted CD56 or NKG2C T cell subset, CD4+ or CD8+ T cells, or bulk PBMC T cells (not recorded which). Receptors were obtained from a man aged 18 to 69 in good health.

The chain links TRBV18 to TRBJ2-1; TCRdb lists TRBD1, though no DNA is available to test this call. Germline values: CDR1 KGHSH, CDR2 LQKENI. This CDR3 is 14 amino acids long. The CDR3 loop reads CASSPRQGDNEQFF.

Here the CDR3 reads CSARPSGWDEKLFF. The gene calls are TRBV20-1 and TRBJ1-4. This CDR3 has 14 amino acids. CDR1 DFQATT and CDR2 SNEGSKA come from the germline V gene (reference sequence).

The V gene is TRBV5-5, the J gene TRBJ1-5; checking the TCRdb D call of TRBD1 is not possible without DNA. Germline assignment: CDR1 SGHKS and CDR2 YYEKEE (reference sequence). The CDR3 has 17 amino acids. The CDR3 region is CASSLGISGQDNQPQHF.

V and J are TRBV30 and TRBJ2-1. The CDR3 loop spans 14 amino acids. Germline V lookup: CDR1 GTSNPN, CDR2 SVGIG (reference sequence). The CDR3 loop is CAWNTGVSYNEQFF.

This chain connects TRBV5-5 to TRBJ1-2. The CDR3 is made up of 14 amino acids. Germline V CDR1 and CDR2: SGHKS, YYEKEE (reference sequence). This CDR3 is CASSPTYGDYGYTF.

This chain joins TRBV11-1 and TRBJ2-1; TCRdb returns TRBD1, unconfirmable since there is no DNA. The CDR3 totals 19 residues. CDR1 is SGHAT and CDR2 is FQDESV in the germline V gene (reference sequence). The CDR3 sequence: CASSSSGGAVSYKYNEQFF.

The chain carries TRBV11-3 and TRBJ2-5. The CDR3 totals 15 residues. Germline loops: CDR1 SGHNT, CDR2 YENEEA. The CDR3 here is CASSSGRSIQETQYF.

This chain links TRBV9 with TRBJ1-3. Per germline, CDR1 SGDLS and CDR2 YYNGEE. The CDR3 covers 16 residues. The CDR3 protein is CASSEAKWRERNTIYF.